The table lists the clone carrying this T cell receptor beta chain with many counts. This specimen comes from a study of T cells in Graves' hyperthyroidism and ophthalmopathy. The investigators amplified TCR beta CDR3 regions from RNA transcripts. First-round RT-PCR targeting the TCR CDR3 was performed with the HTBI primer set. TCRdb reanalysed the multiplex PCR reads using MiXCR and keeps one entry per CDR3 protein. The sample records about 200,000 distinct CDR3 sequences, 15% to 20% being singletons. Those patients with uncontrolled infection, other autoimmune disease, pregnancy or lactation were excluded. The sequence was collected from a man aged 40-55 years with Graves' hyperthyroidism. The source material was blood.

The CDR3 bases are TGTGCCAGCAGCTTAGGTCCCAGATCAGAGTCCACAGATACGCAGTATTTT. As protein: CASSLGPRSESTDTQYF. This sequence joins TRBV7-9 and TRBJ2-3; D ambiguous. Germline V gives CDR1 SEHNR, CDR2 FQNEAQ (reference sequence). V lost 1 base and J lost 2, with 16 bases in between. This CDR3 spans 17 amino acids.